Listed below are T cell receptor beta chains from one sample, sequenced in a study of blood T cells in healthy people across ages. MiXCR, run by TCRdb on the 5' RACE reads, gives a single entry per CDR3 protein. This sample has 700,000 to 850,000 distinct CDR3 sequences, with about 53% found just once. The source material was blood. All receptors derive from an elderly man in good health. The conserved cysteine and the conserved F or W are not part of the CDR3 here. Each record gives: V gene, J gene, CDR3 length, CDR3 protein.

>TRBV3-1|TRBJ1-1|12
ASSQDRTVLEAF
>TRBV28|TRBJ2-7|13
ASSLATIRSYEQY
>TRBV25-1|TRBJ1-4|13
ASSEWEGAREKLF
>TRBV7-3|TRBJ2-5|13
ASSLAGGPYNEQY
>TRBV20-1|TRBJ2-3|13
SAASGRGFTDTQY
>TRBV12-3/TRBV12-4|TRBJ2-7|12
ASRPGGGHYEQY
>TRBV19|TRBJ2-4|15
ASKTSGRAGTKNIQY
>TRBV27|TRBJ2-1|15
ASSSVTSGSSHNEQF
>TRBV6-5|TRBJ1-6|14
ASSPYLTGVNSPLH
>TRBV11-2|TRBJ2-7|14
ASSLGFLGAYNEQY
>TRBV5-1|TRBJ2-3|13
ASSLVGQTADTQY
>TRBV5-4|TRBJ2-3|12
ASSSGQTADTQY
>TRBV6-6|TRBJ1-5|12
ASMGAPSNQPQH
>TRBV9|TRBJ1-4|12
ASSGDSRVRELF
>TRBV28|TRBJ2-3|12
ASRPTGGLRDAY
>TRBV11-2|TRBJ1-6|13
ASGQGSSYNSPLH
>TRBV20-1|-|13
STRKRASSYNEQY
>TRBV7-2|-|13
ASSRLAGEVYEQY
>TRBV28|TRBJ1-5|14
ASSIEQGMGNQPQH
>TRBV7-2|TRBJ2-5|13
ASSPALLAGGRQY
>TRBV20-1|TRBJ2-7|12
SARPGLAGNEQY
>TRBV20-1|TRBJ2-6|12
SARGSSGANVLT
>TRBV18|TRBJ1-1|13
ASSPEGSGYTEAF
>TRBV6-1|TRBJ1-2|13
ASSEAGLANYGYT
>TRBV27|TRBJ2-7|12
ASSTAGGGYEQY
>TRBV18|TRBJ2-5|12
ASSPTGYRQTQY
>TRBV3-1|TRBJ1-6|13
ASSQAKGGGSPLH
>TRBV20-1|TRBJ2-3|14
SALEGGSGSMRYAY
>TRBV20-1|TRBJ1-6|13
SARPPQDRADPLH
>TRBV6-2/TRBV6-3|TRBJ2-2|12
AGRGTVNTGELF
>TRBV29-1|TRBJ2-1|9
SRSLGGEQF
>TRBV12-3/TRBV12-4|TRBJ2-5|14
ASTPRRTSGRGEQY
>TRBV28|TRBJ2-3|12
ATTSGPSTDTQY
>TRBV29-1|TRBJ2-7|9
SVWVFEAQY
>TRBV12-3/TRBV12-4|TRBJ1-4|13
ASSSPRGLDEKLF
>TRBV4-1|TRBJ2-2|16
ASSQDRLAGEGTGELF
>TRBV3-1|TRBJ2-5|14
ASSTGLAGGQETQY
>TRBV24-1|TRBJ2-3|12
ATVPDSRTDTQY
>TRBV27|TRBJ2-7|11
ASSRGIAYEQY
>TRBV27|-|14
ASSPGVSGRVGEQY
>TRBV3-1|TRBJ2-5|12
ASSQERQQETQY
>TRBV10-3|TRBJ2-7|10
AIAAYEYEQY
>TRBV9|TRBJ2-7|14
ASSPRTSGSGYEQY
>TRBV27|TRBJ1-1|12
ASSASRGNTEAF
>TRBV20-1|TRBJ2-3|17
SARRTSGRGYIGTDTQY
>TRBV4-2|TRBJ2-5|13
ASSRAPDFQETQY